The sequence of this T cell receptor (beta chain) was determined in a study of T cell repertoires in cytomegalovirus infection. Study-level information: Public TCR beta signatures were indicative of both CMV infection and a matching HLA type.

A single record per CDR3 protein comes from TCRdb applying MiXCR to the reads. The repertoire holds around 450,000 distinct CDR3 sequences, with approximately 11% as singletons. The V gene's germline CDR1 is SEHNR and CDR2 FQNEAQ (reference sequence). The CDR3 covers 15 residues. The junction had 6 bases not matched to a gene; V was cut back by 5 bases and J by 4 bases. This clonotype was counted many times. Sequenced: PBMCs. The receptor was isolated from a human donor in good health (CMV status not recorded). Some clones in this sample may be carry-over from other donors' samples. The gene calls are TRBV7-9 and TRBJ2-3; 10 bases are a match to TRBD2. CDR3 sequence reads: CASSQREGLPDTQYF. CDR3 DNA sequence: TGTGCCAGCAGCCAGCGGGAGGGCCTCCCAGATACGCAGTATTTT. The full variable domain, completed using reference TRBV7-9 and TRBJ2-3, is DTGVSQNPRHKITKRGQNVTFRCDPISEHNRLYWYRQTLGQGPEFLTYFQNEAQLEKSRLLSDRFSAERPKGSFSTLEIQRTEQGDSAMYLCASSQREGLPDTQYFGPGTRLTVL.